These 11 T cell receptor beta chains were all obtained from the same sample, sequenced in a study of T cells in Graves' hyperthyroidism and ophthalmopathy (dated by TCRdb to between 2018 and 2021). The library was produced with multiplex PCR. Sequencing was carried out with an Illumina HiSeq 2000. The TCR beta CDR3 regions were amplified from RNA transcripts. For the first round of RT-PCR on the TCR CDR3, the HTBI primer set was used together with the Qiagen OneStep RT-PCR kit. Clones were called with MiXCR by TCRdb after fastp trimmed the public reads at Q25, and only in-frame beta chains were retained. Merged by CDR3 protein, the rows form single entries marked with the most common genes and DNA. Across this sample there are 300,000 to 500,000 distinct CDR3 sequences, with more than 13% seen only once. Over 25% of the sample is in the top ten clones. The specimen was blood. The receptors come from a man aged 50-60 years with Graves' ophthalmopathy.

This clonotype was recorded many times. This sequence joins TRBV12-3 or TRBV12-4 and TRBJ1-1; D perhaps matches TRBD1 (5 bases). The CDR3 length is 17 residues. V dropped 5 bases and J dropped 0 bases, with 19 bases sitting between them. CDR3 residues: CASSRSRQGLMNTEAFF. For the CDR3, the DNA is TGTGCCAGCAGTCGCAGTCGCCAGGGTCTTATGAACACTGAAGCTTTCTTT.

This clonotype was counted between two and nine times. This sequence joins TRBV3-1 and TRBJ1-5; weak D call: TRBD1 (5 bases). Germline CDR1 reads LGHDT; CDR2 reads YNNKEL (reference sequence). The CDR3 has 14 amino acids. Trimming cost V 6 bases and J 9 bases, with 18 bases left between them. CDR3 coding DNA: TGTGCCAGCAGTGATTTCCAAACTCAGGGGCCCCAGCATTTT. Its protein product is CASSDFQTQGPQHF.

This sequence joins TRBV20-1 and TRBJ2-1; 7 bases match TRBD2. J was trimmed by 8 bases and V by 6 bases; bases with no gene match: 7. The CDR3 contains 12 residues. CDR1 is DFQATT, CDR2 SNEGSKA, per germline (reference sequence). The CDR3 DNA follows: TGCAGTGCAACCACTAGCGCCCATGAGCAGTTCTTC. Translation: CSATTSAHEQFF.

The rearrangement uses TRBV6-5 and TRBJ1-5, with TRBD1 matching 11 bases. The V gene's germline CDR1 is MNHEY and CDR2 SVGAGI. The CDR3 is made up of 15 amino acids. The trim removed 0 bases at V and 6 bases at J, leaving 1 base unmatched. The CDR3 sequence: CASSYSGTGGQPQHF. The CDR3 region has the DNA TGTGCCAGCAGTTACTCCGGGACAGGGGGTCAGCCCCAGCATTTT.

This clonotype came up many times. The rearrangement uses TRBV12-3 or TRBV12-4 and TRBJ2-5; 12 bases align to TRBD2. Losses at the gene ends were 6 bases for V and 6 bases for J; bases not matched to a gene: 14. The CDR3 has 17 residues. CDR3 DNA: TGTGCCAGCAGCCTTACTAGCGGGAGGATGGGTGGAAAGACCCAGTACTTC. Amino acid sequence: CASSLTSGRMGGKTQYF.

The V gene is TRBV5-6, the J gene TRBJ2-2; D not resolved. CDR3 length: 13 residues. Per the germline V gene, CDR1 is SGHDT and CDR2 is YYEEEE. Trimming cost V 2 bases and J 7 bases, with 9 bases left between them. In DNA form, the CDR3 reads TGTGCCAGCAGCTTTTTTTTGGGCGGGGAGCTGTTTTTT. Protein: CASSFFLGGELFF.

The rearrangement joins TRBV6-2 or TRBV6-3 to TRBJ2-3; maybe TRBD2 (7 bases). CDR3 length: 16 amino acids. Germline V gives CDR1 MNHEY, CDR2 SVGEGT. V lost 2 bases to trimming and J lost 1 base, with 13 bases between them. In DNA form, the CDR3 reads TGTGCCAGCAGTTACGGACAGCGGGGCCGCACAGATACGCAGTATTTT. It encodes CASSYGQRGRTDTQYF.

The chain employs TRBV20-1 and TRBJ2-3, with D uncertain. The CDR3 is 12 amino acids. V gave up 7 bases and J gave up 2 bases, with 10 bases separating them. Germline-derived CDR1 and CDR2 are DFQATT and SNEGSKA (reference sequence). The CDR3 region is CSGSPHTDTQYF. The CDR3 DNA follows: TGCAGTGGCAGCCCTCACACAGATACGCAGTATTTT.

The chain joins TRBV27 to TRBJ2-2; a weak D match, TRBD1 (5 bases). The V end was cut by 3 bases, the J end by 1 base, with 12 bases between. CDR1 is MNHEY, CDR2 SMNVEV, per germline (reference sequence). The CDR3 has 16 residues. The CDR3 region is CASSFWGVKNTGELFF. In nucleotides, the CDR3 is TGTGCCAGCAGTTTCTGGGGCGTTAAGAACACCGGGGAGCTGTTTTTT.

Comments on this clonotype: A much larger clone lies a single base off, so this may be a read error. The CDR3 sequence: CSVSRGLDTQYF. CDR3 nucleotides: TGCAGTGTTAGCAGGGGGCTAGATACGCAGTATTTT. The J gene is TRBJ2-3, the V gene TRBV20-1, with 8 bases lining up with TRBD1. This CDR3 contains 12 residues. CDR1 is DFQATT, CDR2 SNEGSKA, per germline (reference sequence). V shed 7 bases, J shed 5 bases, and the junction held 5 bases outside the gene matches.

This clonotype occurred many times. The J gene is TRBJ2-1, the V gene TRBV28, with D perhaps TRBD2 (5 bases). CDR3 length: 15 amino acids. CDR1 MDHEN and CDR2 SYDVKM come from the germline V gene. V gave up 6 bases and J gave up 4 bases, with 16 bases separating them. CDR3 DNA: TGTGCCAGCAGCCAGAGGCCGGGAACTTACAATGAGCAGTTCTTC. Amino acid sequence: CASSQRPGTYNEQFF.